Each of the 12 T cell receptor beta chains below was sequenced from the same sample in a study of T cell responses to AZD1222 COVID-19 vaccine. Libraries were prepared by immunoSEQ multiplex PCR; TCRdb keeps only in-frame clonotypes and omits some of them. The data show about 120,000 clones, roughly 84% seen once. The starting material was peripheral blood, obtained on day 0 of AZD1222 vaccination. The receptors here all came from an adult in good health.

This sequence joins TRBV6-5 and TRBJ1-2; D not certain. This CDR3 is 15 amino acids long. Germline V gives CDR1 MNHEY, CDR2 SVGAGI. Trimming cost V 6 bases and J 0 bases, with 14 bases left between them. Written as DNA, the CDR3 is TGTGCCAGCAGCTATACAGCAGAATCTAACTATGGCTACACCTTC. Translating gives CASSYTAESNYGYTF.

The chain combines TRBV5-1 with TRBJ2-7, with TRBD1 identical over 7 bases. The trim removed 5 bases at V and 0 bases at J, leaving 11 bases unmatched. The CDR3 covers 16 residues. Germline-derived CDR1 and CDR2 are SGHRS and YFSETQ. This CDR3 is CASSSLLDRASYEQYF. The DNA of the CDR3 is TGCGCCAGCAGTTCCCTACTTGACAGGGCCTCCTACGAGCAGTACTTC.

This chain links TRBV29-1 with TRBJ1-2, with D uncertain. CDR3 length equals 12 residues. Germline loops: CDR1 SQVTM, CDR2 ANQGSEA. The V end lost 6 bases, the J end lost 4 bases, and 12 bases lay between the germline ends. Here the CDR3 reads CSVGDFSYGYTF. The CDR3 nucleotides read TGCAGCGTGGGAGACTTTTCCTATGGCTACACCTTC.

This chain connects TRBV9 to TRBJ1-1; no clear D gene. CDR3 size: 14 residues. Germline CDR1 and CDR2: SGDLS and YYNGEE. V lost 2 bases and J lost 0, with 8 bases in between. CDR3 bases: TGTGCCAGCAGCGTCGGACGGTTGAACACTGAAGCTTTCTTT. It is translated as CASSVGRLNTEAFF. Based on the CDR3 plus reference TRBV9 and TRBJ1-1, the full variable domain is DSGVTQTPKHLITATGQRVTLRCSPRSGDLSVYWYQQSLDQGLQFLIQYYNGEERAKGNILERFSAQQFPDLHSELNLSSLELGDSALYFCASSVGRLNTEAFFGQGTRLTVV.

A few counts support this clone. For the CDR3, the DNA is TGCAGCGTTGAAGTCCTAGCTAACTATGGCTACACCTTC. The encoded protein is CSVEVLANYGYTF. The chain carries TRBV29-1 and TRBJ1-2; D remains unclear. Trimming shortened V by 1 base and J by 0 bases, and 6 bases separated the two germline ends. This CDR3 has 13 residues. CDR1 is SQVTM, CDR2 ANQGSEA, per germline.

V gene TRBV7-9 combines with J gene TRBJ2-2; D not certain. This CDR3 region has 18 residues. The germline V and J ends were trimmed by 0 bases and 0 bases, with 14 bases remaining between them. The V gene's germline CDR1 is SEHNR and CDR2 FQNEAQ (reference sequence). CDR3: CASSLAPWWLPNTGELFF. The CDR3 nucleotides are TGTGCCAGCAGCTTAGCCCCTTGGTGGCTACCGAACACCGGGGAGCTGTTTTTT. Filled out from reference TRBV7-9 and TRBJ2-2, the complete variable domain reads DTGVSQNPRHKITKRGQNVTFRCDPISEHNRLYWYRQTLGQGPEFLTYFQNEAQLEKSRLLSDRFSAERPKGSFSTLEIQRTEQGDSAMYLCASSLAPWWLPNTGELFFGEGSRLTVL.

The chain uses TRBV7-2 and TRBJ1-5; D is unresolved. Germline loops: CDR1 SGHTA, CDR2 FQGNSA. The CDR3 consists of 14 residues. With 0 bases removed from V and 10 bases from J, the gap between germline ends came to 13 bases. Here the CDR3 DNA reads TGTGCCAGCAGCTTAGCGGGCGGTGGTATACCCCAGCATTTT. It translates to CASSLAGGGIPQHF.

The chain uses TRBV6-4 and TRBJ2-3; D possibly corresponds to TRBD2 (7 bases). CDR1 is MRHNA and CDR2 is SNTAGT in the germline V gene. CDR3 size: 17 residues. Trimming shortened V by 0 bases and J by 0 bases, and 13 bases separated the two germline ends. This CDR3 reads CASSDSPGGSSTDTQYF. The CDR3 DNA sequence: TGTGCCAGCAGTGACTCTCCGGGGGGCTCGAGCACAGATACGCAGTATTTT.

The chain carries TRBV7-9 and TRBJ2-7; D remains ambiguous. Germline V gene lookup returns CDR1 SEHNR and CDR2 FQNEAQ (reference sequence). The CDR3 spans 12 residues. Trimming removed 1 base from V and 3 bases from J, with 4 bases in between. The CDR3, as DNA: TGTGCCAGCAGCTTAGTGGGCTACGAGCAGTACTTC. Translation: CASSLVGYEQYF.

The CDR3 is CASSYSTELEQFF. The DNA of the CDR3 is TGTGCCAGCAGTTACTCAACCGAGCTTGAGCAGTTCTTC. The chain recombines TRBV6-5 with TRBJ2-1; D uncertain. V lost 0 bases and J 9 bases, leaving 9 bases between the germline ends. CDR3 length: 13 residues. Germline V gene lookup returns CDR1 MNHEY and CDR2 SVGAGI.

The CDR3: CASSLNRGQVSPLHF. The CDR3 DNA reads TGCGCCAGCAGCCTAAACAGGGGGCAAGTTTCACCCCTCCACTTT. The chain combines TRBV5-1 with TRBJ1-6; 9 positions agree with TRBD1. V gave up 4 bases and J gave up 9 bases; unmatched junction bases: 8. The CDR3 loop spans 15 amino acids. CDR1 SGHRS and CDR2 YFSETQ come from the germline V gene.

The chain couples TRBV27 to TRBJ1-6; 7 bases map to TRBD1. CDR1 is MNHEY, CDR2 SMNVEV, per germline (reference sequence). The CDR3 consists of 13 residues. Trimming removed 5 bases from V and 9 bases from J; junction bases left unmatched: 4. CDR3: CASSQGQTSPLHF. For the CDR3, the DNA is TGTGCCAGCAGTCAGGGACAGACTTCACCCCTCCACTTT.